There are a few counts of the clone carrying this T cell receptor beta chain. The germline CDR1 and CDR2 sequences are SGDLS and YYNGEE. There are 13 residues in the CDR3. The V end lost 1 base, the J end lost 5 bases, and 9 bases lay between the germline ends. Using immunoSEQ multiplex PCR, the repertoire was profiled, and TCRdb retains in-frame clones only, with some absent. The sample contains 650,000 to 750,000 clones, 72% of which appear only once. This record belongs to a study of shared clonotypes between healthy human individuals. The sequencing sample was made of memory CD4+ T cells sorted from blood. The subset is: CD45RA-negative fraction. The sequence was obtained from a woman aged 30 to 39 in good health. The genes are TRBV9 and TRBJ2-5; D gene unclear. CDR3 sequence: CASSVSMEETQYF. The CDR3 DNA follows: TGTGCCAGCAGCGTAAGTATGGAGGAGACCCAGTACTTC.